Below, 10 T cell receptor beta chains from the same sample are listed, as sequenced in a study of T cells in localized non-small cell lung cancer. Only in-frame clones appear in the TCRdb table, and some are missing; sequencing was by immunoSEQ multiplex PCR. The repertoire holds about 11,000 clones, with about 80% as singletons. The sample was peripheral blood, taken before any cancer treatment. Receptors were obtained from a male donor at least 60 years old with stage I lung adenocarcinoma.

The chain is built from TRBV27 and TRBJ2-3, with TRBD1 matching over 7 bases. V lost 6 bases to trimming and J lost 5 bases; unmatched junction nucleotides: 14. The germline CDR1 and CDR2 sequences are MNHEY and SMNVEV (reference sequence). The CDR3 length is 16 residues. The CDR3 DNA sequence: TGTGCCAGCAGCCCGCCGGTCGGGACAGCAGGAGATACGCAGTATTTT. Protein: CASSPPVGTAGDTQYF.

The chain recombines TRBV15 with TRBJ1-2, with 9 nucleotides matching TRBD1. The V segment lost 1 base and the J segment 5 bases; nucleotides outside the gene matches: 5. Germline V gene sequence: CDR1 LNHNV, CDR2 YYDKDF (reference sequence). The CDR3 consists of 15 residues. Here the CDR3 DNA reads TGTGCCACCAGCAGAGGGGGACAGGGCGGGTATGGCTACACCTTC. Translating gives CATSRGGQGGYGYTF.

In this sample, this clone turned up once. The chain is built from TRBV28 and TRBJ1-2; no clear D gene. The CDR3 loop spans 15 amino acids. Germline-derived CDR1 and CDR2 are MDHEN and SYDVKM. The V gene lost 4 bases and the J gene lost 2 bases, with 14 bases spanning the gap. CDR3 nucleotide sequence: TGTGCCAGCAGTTCCCCGGGAGGAGCGAACTATGGCTACACCTTC. Its translation: CASSSPGGANYGYTF.

The chain uses TRBV5-4 and TRBJ2-7, with D possibly TRBD1 on 6 matching bases. The CDR3 spans 15 residues. Trimming took 4 bases from V and 5 from J, leaving 19 bases between them. Germline V gene sequence: CDR1 SGHNT, CDR2 YYREEE (reference sequence). The DNA for the CDR3 is TGTGCCAGCAGCCGTTCCGGGACACAGACGGACGAGCAGTACTTC. This gives the protein CASSRSGTQTDEQYF.

The J gene is TRBJ2-7, the V gene TRBV21-1. TRBV21-1 is a documented pseudogene. CDR3 length: 16 residues. CDR3 loop: CARNGIGAAVLHEQYF. DNA for the CDR3: TGTGCCAGGAACGGAATCGGGGCTGCTGTCCTCCACGAGCAGTACTTC.

This rearrangement joins TRBV2 to TRBJ1-2; the match to TRBD1 covers 9 bases. The CDR3 has 13 residues. The germline CDR1 and CDR2 sequences are SNHLY and FYNNEI. With V trimmed by 6 bases and J by 8 bases, 7 bases remained unmatched. The DNA for the CDR3 is TGTGCCAGCAGCTCCTACAGGGGGCTAGGCTACACCTTC. It yields the protein CASSSYRGLGYTF. The whole variable domain, filled in from reference TRBV2 and TRBJ1-2, reads EPEVTQTPSHQVTQMGQEVILRCVPISNHLYFYWYRQILGQKVEFLVSFYNNEISEKSEIFDDQFSVERPDGSNFTLKIRSTKLEDSAMYFCASSSYRGLGYTFGSGTRLTVV.

The chain uses TRBV19 and TRBJ1-1; 9 positions match TRBD1. The V gene end was trimmed by 8 bases and the J gene end by 5 bases; junction bases not matched to a gene: 6. CDR1 and CDR2 from the germline V gene are LNHDA and SQIVND (reference sequence). CDR3 length: 13 amino acids. CDR3: CASRDRVRTEAFF. The CDR3, as DNA: TGTGCCAGTCGGGACAGGGTAAGGACTGAAGCTTTCTTT.

The genes are TRBV21-1 and TRBJ2-1; the table's D call, TRBD2, was not checked against the DNA. TRBV21-1 is designated a pseudogene. The length of the CDR3 is 11 residues. The CDR3 sequence is CASGHRVKQFF. CDR3 sequence (DNA): TGTGCCAGCGGCCATCGGGTAAAGCAGTTCTTC.

The chain is built from TRBV27 and TRBJ2-3, with a weak D call TRBD2 (5 bases). CDR1 is MNHEY, CDR2 SMNVEV, per germline (reference sequence). Between the trimmed V and J ends, which lost 1 base and 3 bases, there was a span of 14 bases. The CDR3 has 16 residues. CDR3 loop: CASSLYPWTGTDTQYF. CDR3 in DNA: TGTGCCAGCAGTTTATACCCCTGGACGGGAACAGATACGCAGTATTTT.

The chain joins TRBV7-3 to TRBJ1-6; perhaps TRBD1 as D (5 bases). V lost 1 base and J lost 9, with 25 bases in between. The germline V gene has CDR1 SGHTA and CDR2 FQGTGA. The CDR3 consists of 19 residues. The CDR3 DNA follows: TGTGCCAGCAGCTTAAGGGTAAATGCGGGACGGGAGAGGGTTTCACCCCTCCACTTT. Protein product: CASSLRVNAGRERVSPLHF. The variable domain in full, completed from reference TRBV7-3 and TRBJ1-6, reads GAGVSQTPSNKVTEKGKYVELRCDPISGHTALYWYRQSLGQGPEFLIYFQGTGAADDSGLPNDRFFAVRPEGSVSTLKIQRTERGDSAVYLCASSLRVNAGRERVSPLHFGNGTRLTVT.